This T cell receptor (beta chain) is from a study of siplizumab effects on memory and regulatory T cells. Only in-frame clones appear in the TCRdb table, and some are missing; sequencing was by immunoSEQ multiplex PCR. This sample carries about 100,000 clones, about 91% of them seen once, and the ten largest clones take 0.15%. The study, taken as a whole, reports: Few alloreactive clones mapped to unstimulated subsets.

There are 14 residues in the CDR3. Trimming cost V 2 bases and J 1 base, with 7 bases left between them. Germline CDR1 reads SGHTA; CDR2 reads FQGTGA. Regarding this clone: Its antigen is not identified.

V gene TRBV7-3 combines with J gene TRBJ2-3; the D is unclear. Sequenced sample: CD4+ T cells sorted from blood. The sequence was collected from a human donor in good health. CDR3 bases: TGTGCCAGCAGCTTATGGCCGGGCACAGATACGCAGTATTTT. Translating it yields CASSLWPGTDTQYF.